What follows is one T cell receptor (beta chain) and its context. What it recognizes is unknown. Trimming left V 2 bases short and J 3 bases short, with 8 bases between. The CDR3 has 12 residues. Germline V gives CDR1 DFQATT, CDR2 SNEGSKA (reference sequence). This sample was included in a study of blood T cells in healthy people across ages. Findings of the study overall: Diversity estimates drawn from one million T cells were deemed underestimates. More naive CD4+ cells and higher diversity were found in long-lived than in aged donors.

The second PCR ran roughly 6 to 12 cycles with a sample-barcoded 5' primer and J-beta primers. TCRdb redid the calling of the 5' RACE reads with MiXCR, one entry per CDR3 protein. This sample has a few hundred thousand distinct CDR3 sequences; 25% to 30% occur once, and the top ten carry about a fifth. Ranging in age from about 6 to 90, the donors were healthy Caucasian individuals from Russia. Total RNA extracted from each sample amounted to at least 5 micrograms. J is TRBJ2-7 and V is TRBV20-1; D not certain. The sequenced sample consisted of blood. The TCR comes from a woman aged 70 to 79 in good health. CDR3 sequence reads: CSARRKIYEQYF. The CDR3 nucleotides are TGCAGTGCTAGACGTAAGATCTACGAGCAGTACTTC.